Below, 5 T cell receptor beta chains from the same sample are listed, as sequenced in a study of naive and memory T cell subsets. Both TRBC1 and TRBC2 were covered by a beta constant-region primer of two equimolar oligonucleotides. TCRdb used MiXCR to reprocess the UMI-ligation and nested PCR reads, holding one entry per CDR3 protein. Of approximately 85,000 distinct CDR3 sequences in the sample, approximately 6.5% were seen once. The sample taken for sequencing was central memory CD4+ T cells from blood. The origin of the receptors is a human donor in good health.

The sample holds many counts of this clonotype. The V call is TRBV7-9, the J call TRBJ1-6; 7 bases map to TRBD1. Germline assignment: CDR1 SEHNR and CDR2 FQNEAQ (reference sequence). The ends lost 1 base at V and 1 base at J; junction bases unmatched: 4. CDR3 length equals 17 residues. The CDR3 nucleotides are TGTGCCAGCAGCTTAGTCCAGGGGGGTTCCTATAATTCACCCCTCCACTTT. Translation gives CASSLVQGGSYNSPLHF.

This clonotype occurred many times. CDR3 coding DNA: TGTGCCTGGGGGTATGCGGTGAACACTGAAGCTTTCTTT. Translation: CAWGYAVNTEAFF. The rearrangement links TRBV30 to TRBJ1-1; D remains ambiguous. Germline CDR1 GTSNPN, CDR2 SVGIG (reference sequence). This CDR3 region has 13 residues. V was pared by 5 bases and J by 0 bases, with 10 bases between.

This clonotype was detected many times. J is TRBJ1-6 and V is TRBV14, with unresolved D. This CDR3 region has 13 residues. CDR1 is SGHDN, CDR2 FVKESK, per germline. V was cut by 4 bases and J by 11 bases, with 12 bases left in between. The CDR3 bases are TGTGCCAGCAGCCCAGGCCGTTGGGCACCCCTCCACTTT. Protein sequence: CASSPGRWAPLHF.

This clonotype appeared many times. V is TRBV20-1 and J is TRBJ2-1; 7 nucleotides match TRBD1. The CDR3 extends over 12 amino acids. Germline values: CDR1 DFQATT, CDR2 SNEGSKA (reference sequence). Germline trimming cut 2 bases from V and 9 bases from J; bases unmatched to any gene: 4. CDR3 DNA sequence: TGCAGTGCTAGACTCTCAGGGGGTGAGCAGTTCTTC. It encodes CSARLSGGEQFF.

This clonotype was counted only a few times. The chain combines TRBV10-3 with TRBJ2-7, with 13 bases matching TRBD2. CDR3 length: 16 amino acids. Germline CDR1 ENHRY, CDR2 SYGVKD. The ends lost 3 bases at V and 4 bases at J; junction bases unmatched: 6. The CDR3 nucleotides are TGTGCCATCAGTGACGCGACTAGCGGGAGGACTTACGAGCAGTACTTC. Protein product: CAISDATSGRTYEQYF.